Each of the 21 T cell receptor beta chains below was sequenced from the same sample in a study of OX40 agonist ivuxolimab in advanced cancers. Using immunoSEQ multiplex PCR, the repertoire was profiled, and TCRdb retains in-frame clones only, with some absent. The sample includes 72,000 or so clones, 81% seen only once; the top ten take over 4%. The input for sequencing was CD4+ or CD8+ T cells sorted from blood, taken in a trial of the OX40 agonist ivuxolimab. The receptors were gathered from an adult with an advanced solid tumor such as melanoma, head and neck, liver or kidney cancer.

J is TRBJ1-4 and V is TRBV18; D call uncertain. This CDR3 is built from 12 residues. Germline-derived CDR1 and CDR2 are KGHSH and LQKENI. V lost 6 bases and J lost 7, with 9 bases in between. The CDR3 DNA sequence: TGTGCCAGCTCGACCTTAGGTGAAAAACTGTTTTTT. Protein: CASSTLGEKLFF.

The chain's CDR3 is CAIPISGANVLTF. In DNA form, the CDR3 reads TGTGCCATCCCGATCTCTGGGGCCAACGTCCTGACTTTC. V is TRBV7-9 and J is TRBJ2-6, with no clear D. There are 13 residues in the CDR3. Germline V lookup: CDR1 SEHNR, CDR2 FQNEAQ (reference sequence). With 10 bases removed from V and 0 bases from J, the gap between germline ends came to 7 bases.

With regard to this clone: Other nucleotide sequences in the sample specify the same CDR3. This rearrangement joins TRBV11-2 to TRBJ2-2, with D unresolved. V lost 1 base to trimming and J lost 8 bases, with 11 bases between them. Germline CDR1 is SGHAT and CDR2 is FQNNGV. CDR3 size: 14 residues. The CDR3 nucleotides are TGTGCCAGCAGCTTAGCTCGAACTACTGGGGAGCTGTTTTTT. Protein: CASSLARTTGELFF.

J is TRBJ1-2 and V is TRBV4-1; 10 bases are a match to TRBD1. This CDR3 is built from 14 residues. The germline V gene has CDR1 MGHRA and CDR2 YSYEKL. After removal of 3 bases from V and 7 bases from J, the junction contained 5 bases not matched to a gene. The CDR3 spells CASSQGTGAGGYTF. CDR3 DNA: TGCGCCAGCAGCCAGGGGACAGGGGCTGGTGGCTACACCTTC.

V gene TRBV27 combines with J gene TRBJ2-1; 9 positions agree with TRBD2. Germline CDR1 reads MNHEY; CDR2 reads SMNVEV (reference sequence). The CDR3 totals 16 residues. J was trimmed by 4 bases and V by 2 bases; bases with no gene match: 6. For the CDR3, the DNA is TGTGCCAGCAGTTTAAGAGGACTAGCGACATACAATGAGCAGTTCTTC. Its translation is CASSLRGLATYNEQFF.

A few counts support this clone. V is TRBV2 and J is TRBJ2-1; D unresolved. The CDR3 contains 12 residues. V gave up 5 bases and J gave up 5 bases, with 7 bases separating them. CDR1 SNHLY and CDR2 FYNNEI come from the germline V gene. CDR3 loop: CASSSRNNEQFF. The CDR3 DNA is TGTGCCAGCAGTTCAAGAAACAATGAGCAGTTCTTC.

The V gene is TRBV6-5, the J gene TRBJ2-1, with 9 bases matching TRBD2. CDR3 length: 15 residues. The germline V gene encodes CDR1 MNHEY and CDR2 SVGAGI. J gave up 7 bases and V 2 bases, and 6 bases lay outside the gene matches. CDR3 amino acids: CASSYGASGNNEQFF. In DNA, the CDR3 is TGTGCCAGCAGTTACGGGGCTAGCGGGAATAATGAGCAGTTCTTC.

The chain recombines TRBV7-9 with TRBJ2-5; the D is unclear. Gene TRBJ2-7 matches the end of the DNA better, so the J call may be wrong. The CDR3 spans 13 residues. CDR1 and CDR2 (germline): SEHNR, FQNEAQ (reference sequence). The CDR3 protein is CASSLLSGYEQYF. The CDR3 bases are TGTGCCAGCAGCTTACTGTCCGGGTACGAGCAGTACTTC.

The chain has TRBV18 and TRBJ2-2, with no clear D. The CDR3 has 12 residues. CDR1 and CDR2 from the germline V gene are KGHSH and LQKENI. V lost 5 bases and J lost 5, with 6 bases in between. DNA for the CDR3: TGTGCCAGCTCAAAAGCGACCGGGGAGCTGTTTTTT. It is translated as CASSKATGELFF.

CDR3 nucleotide sequence: TGTGCCAGCAGTCTTCTCGGTATGCAGGCTAACTATGGCTACACCTTC. It codes for CASSLLGMQANYGYTF. The chain has TRBV7-2 and TRBJ1-2; D is unresolved. The CDR3 contains 16 residues. Germline CDR1 SGHTA, CDR2 FQGNSA. The V and J ends lost 6 bases and 0 bases respectively, with 17 bases between them. The variable domain in full, with the rest retrieved from reference TRBV7-2 and TRBJ1-2, is GAGVSQSPSNKVTEKGKDVELRCDPISGHTALYWYRQSLGQGLEFLIYFQGNSAPDKSGLPSDRFSAERTGGSVSTLTIQRTQQEDSAVYLCASSLLGMQANYGYTFGSGTRLTVV.

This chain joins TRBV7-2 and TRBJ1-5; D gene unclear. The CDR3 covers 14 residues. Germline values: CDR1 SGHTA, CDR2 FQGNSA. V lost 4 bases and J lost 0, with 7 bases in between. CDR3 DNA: TGTGCCAGCAGCTACAAATATAGCAATCAGCCCCAGCATTTT. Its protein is CASSYKYSNQPQHF.

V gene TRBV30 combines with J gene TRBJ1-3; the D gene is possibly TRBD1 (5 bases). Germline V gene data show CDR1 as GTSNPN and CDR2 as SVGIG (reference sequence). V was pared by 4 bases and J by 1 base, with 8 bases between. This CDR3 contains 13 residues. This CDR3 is CAWTQGSGNTIYF. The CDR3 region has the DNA TGTGCCTGGACTCAGGGTTCTGGAAACACCATATATTTT.

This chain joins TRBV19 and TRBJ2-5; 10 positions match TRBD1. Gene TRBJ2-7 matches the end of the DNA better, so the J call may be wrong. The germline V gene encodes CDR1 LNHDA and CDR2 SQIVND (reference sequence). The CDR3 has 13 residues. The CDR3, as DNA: TGTGCCAGTGGACAGGGGGAAGCCTACGAGCAGTACTTC. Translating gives CASGQGEAYEQYF.

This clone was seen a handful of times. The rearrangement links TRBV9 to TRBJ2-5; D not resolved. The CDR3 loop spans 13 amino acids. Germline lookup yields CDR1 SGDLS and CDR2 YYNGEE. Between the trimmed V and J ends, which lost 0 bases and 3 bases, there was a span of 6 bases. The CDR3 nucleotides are TGTGCCAGCAGCGTAGACAACGAAGAGACCCAGTACTTC. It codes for CASSVDNEETQYF.

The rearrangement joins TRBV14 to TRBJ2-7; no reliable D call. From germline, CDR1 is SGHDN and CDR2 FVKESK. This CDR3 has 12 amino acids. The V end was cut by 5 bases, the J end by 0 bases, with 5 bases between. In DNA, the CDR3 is TGTGCCAGCAGCGGCAGCTCCTACGAGCAGTACTTC. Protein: CASSGSSYEQYF. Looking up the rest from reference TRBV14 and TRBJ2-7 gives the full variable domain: EAGVTQFPSHSVIEKGQTVTLRCDPISGHDNLYWYRRVMGKEIKFLLHFVKESKQDESGMPNNRFLAERTGGTYSTLKVQPAELEDSGVYFCASSGSSYEQYFGPGTRLTVT.

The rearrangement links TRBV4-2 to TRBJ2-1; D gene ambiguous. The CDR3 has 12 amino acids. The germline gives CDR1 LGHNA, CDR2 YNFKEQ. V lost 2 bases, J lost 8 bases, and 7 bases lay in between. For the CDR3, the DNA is TGTGCCAGCAGCCAACTCTCTGATGAGCAGTTCTTC. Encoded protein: CASSQLSDEQFF.

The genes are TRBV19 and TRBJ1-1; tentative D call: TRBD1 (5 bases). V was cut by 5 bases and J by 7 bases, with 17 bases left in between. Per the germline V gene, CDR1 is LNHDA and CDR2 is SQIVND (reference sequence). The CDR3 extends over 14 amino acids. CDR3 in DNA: TGTGCCAGTAGTCGGGACGGGATCCCCAATGAAGCTTTCTTT. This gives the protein CASSRDGIPNEAFF. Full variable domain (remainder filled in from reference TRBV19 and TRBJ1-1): DGGITQSPKYLFRKEGQNVTLSCEQNLNHDAMYWYRQDPGQGLRLIYYSQIVNDFQKGDIAEGYSVSREKKESFPLTVTSAQKNPTAFYLCASSRDGIPNEAFFGQGTRLTVV.

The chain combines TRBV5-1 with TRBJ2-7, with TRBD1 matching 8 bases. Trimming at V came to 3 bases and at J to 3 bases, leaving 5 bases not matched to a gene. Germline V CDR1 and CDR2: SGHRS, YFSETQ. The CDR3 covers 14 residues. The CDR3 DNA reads TGCGCCAGCAGCTCGACAGGGGAAGGCTACGAGCAGTACTTC. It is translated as CASSSTGEGYEQYF. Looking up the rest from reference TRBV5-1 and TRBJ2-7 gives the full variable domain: KAGVTQTPRYLIKTRGQQVTLSCSPISGHRSVSWYQQTPGQGLQFLFEYFSETQRNKGNFPGRFSGRQFSNSRSEMNVSTLELGDSALYLCASSSTGEGYEQYFGPGTRLTVT.

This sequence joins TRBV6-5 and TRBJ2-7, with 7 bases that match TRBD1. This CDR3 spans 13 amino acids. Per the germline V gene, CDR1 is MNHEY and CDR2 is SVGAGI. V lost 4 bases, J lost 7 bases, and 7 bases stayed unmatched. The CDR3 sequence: CASSSDRTGEQYF. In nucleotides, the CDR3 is TGTGCCAGCAGTTCGGACAGGACTGGGGAGCAGTACTTC.

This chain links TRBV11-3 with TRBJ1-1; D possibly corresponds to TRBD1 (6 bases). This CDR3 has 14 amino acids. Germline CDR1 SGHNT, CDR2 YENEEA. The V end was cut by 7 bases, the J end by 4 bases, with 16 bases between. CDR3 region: CASTRTVGGTEAFF. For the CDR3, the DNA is TGTGCCAGCACCCGGACAGTCGGAGGCACTGAAGCTTTCTTT.

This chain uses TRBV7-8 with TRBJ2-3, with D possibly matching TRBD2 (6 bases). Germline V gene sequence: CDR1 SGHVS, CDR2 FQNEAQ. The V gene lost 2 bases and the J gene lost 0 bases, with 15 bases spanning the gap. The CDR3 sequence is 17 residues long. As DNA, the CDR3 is TGTGCCAGCAGCTTAAGACCGTGGCGGGGTAGCACAGATACGCAGTATTTT. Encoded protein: CASSLRPWRGSTDTQYF.